What follows are 24 T cell receptor beta chains derived from one specimen sequenced in a study of blood T cells in healthy people across ages. With a J-beta primer mix and a sample-barcoded 5' primer, a second PCR ran roughly 7 to 11 cycles. TCRdb reanalysed the 5' RACE reads using MiXCR and keeps one entry per CDR3 protein. Here the sample spans around 600,000 distinct CDR3 sequences, around half being singletons. The sequenced material came from blood. Every receptor here comes from a man older than 75 in good health.

The table lists this clonotype with a few counts. The chain combines TRBV7-2 with TRBJ2-3; 16 bases map to TRBD2. The CDR3 sequence is 18 residues long. The germline gives CDR1 SGHTA, CDR2 FQGNSA. Trimming cost V 1 base and J 8 bases; bases outside gene matches: 9. CDR3: CASSLGGTSGGARFTQYF. For the CDR3, the DNA is TGTGCCAGCAGCTTAGGTGGGACTAGCGGGGGGGCGAGGTTTACGCAGTATTTT.

The chain combines TRBV12-3 or TRBV12-4 with TRBJ1-2, with 7 bases identical to TRBD1. The CDR3 totals 14 residues. Losses at the gene ends were 4 bases for V and 2 bases for J; bases not matched to a gene: 4. The CDR3 spells CASSWDSRNYGYTF. DNA of the CDR3: TGTGCCAGCAGTTGGGACAGCCGCAACTATGGCTACACCTTC.

The genes are TRBV6-5 and TRBJ2-2; unclear D gene. The CDR3 consists of 11 residues. V lost 7 bases, J lost 9 bases, and 9 bases lay in between. CDR1 is MNHEY, CDR2 SVGAGI, per germline. The CDR3: CASNPRRELFF. The CDR3, as DNA: TGTGCCAGCAACCCTCGGAGGGAGCTGTTTTTT.

This clonotype was recorded only once. This chain uses TRBV4-2 with TRBJ2-5; 7 bases line up with TRBD2. This CDR3 has 16 amino acids. The V gene end was trimmed by 0 bases and the J gene end by 4 bases; junction bases not matched to a gene: 8. The V gene's germline CDR1 is LGHNA and CDR2 YNFKEQ. CDR3 nucleotide sequence: TGTGCCAGCAGCCAAGAGGGGGGAGCGGGAACAGAGACCCAGTACTTC. Its protein product is CASSQEGGAGTETQYF.

This clonotype was found a few times. The J gene is TRBJ1-2, the V gene TRBV6-6; maybe TRBD1 (6 bases). The CDR3 has 13 residues. V dropped 3 bases and J dropped 6 bases, with 11 bases sitting between them. CDR1 and CDR2 (germline): MNHNY, SVGAGI (reference sequence). The CDR3 DNA follows: TGTGCCAGCAGTTATCGGGCAGGGGATGGCTACACCTTC. Protein sequence: CASSYRAGDGYTF.

This clonotype was counted between two and nine times. The CDR3 bases are TGCAGCGTTGAAGATTTTGGGGGGACTAACTATGGCTACACCTTC. Translation gives CSVEDFGGTNYGYTF. This chain uses TRBV29-1 with TRBJ1-2, with D tentatively TRBD1 (5 bases). Per germline, CDR1 SQVTM and CDR2 ANQGSEA. V lost 0 bases and J 0 bases, leaving 11 bases between the germline ends. This CDR3 has 15 residues.

This clonotype was detected a few times. This chain uses TRBV20-1 with TRBJ1-2; D possibly corresponds to TRBD1 (5 bases). Per germline, CDR1 DFQATT and CDR2 SNEGSKA (reference sequence). CDR3 size: 14 residues. Deletions cut 6 bases from V and 1 base from J, with 15 bases between. The CDR3 here is CSAQSPGLNYGYTF. Written as DNA, the CDR3 is TGCAGTGCCCAGAGTCCGGGGCTTAACTATGGCTACACCTTC.

The table lists this clonotype with a few counts. This rearrangement joins TRBV12-5 to TRBJ2-7; the D is unclear. V lost 10 bases, J lost 1 base, and 8 bases lay in between. The CDR3 has 11 residues. Germline V gene lookup returns CDR1 LGHNT and CDR2 FRNRAP. The CDR3 DNA is TGTGCTACAAGTATTTCCTACGAGCAGTACTTC. Protein product: CATSISYEQYF.

The chain is built from TRBV9 and TRBJ2-7; D perhaps matches TRBD2 (5 bases). This CDR3 has 16 amino acids. V lost 0 bases to trimming and J lost 0 bases, with 13 bases between them. Germline-derived CDR1 and CDR2 are SGDLS and YYNGEE. DNA for the CDR3: TGTGCCAGCAGCGTAGATGGGCGGGCGAGCTCCTACGAGCAGTACTTC. Amino acids: CASSVDGRASSYEQYF.

CDR3 bases: TGTGCCAGCAGCCCTGGGACTAGCGGGACTTTGGAGGAGACCCAGTACTTC. Its protein is CASSPGTSGTLEETQYF. This chain joins TRBV7-3 and TRBJ2-5; 13 bases are shared with TRBD2. Germline CDR1 is SGHTA and CDR2 is FQGTGA. The CDR3 consists of 17 residues. The V gene end was trimmed by 5 bases and the J gene end by 5 bases; junction bases not matched to a gene: 11.

The chain joins TRBV6-6 to TRBJ2-1; TRBD2 aligns across 8 bases. J was trimmed by 7 bases and V by 6 bases; bases with no gene match: 11. The CDR3 totals 15 residues. Germline assignment: CDR1 MNHNY and CDR2 SVGAGI (reference sequence). The CDR3 region has the DNA TGTGCCAGCAGCCAGACTAGCGAGAGGCAGAATGAGCAGTTCTTC. Amino acid sequence: CASSQTSERQNEQFF.

V usage is TRBV2 and J usage is TRBJ2-3; TRBD2 matches at 7 bases. J lost 2 bases, V lost 4 bases, and 9 bases had no gene match. The CDR3 runs to 16 residues. CDR1 is SNHLY and CDR2 is FYNNEI in the germline V gene. The CDR3 coding sequence is TGTGCCAGCAGTGCGTTCCTAGCGGCCCCCACAGATACGCAGTATTTT. Protein product: CASSAFLAAPTDTQYF.

V gene TRBV4-3 combines with J gene TRBJ1-6; a possible D gene is TRBD1 (6 bases). V lost 0 bases and J 7 bases, leaving 13 bases between the germline ends. The CDR3 loop spans 16 amino acids. Germline V CDR1 and CDR2: LGHNA, YSLEER. CDR3 nucleotides: TGCGCCAGCAGCCAAGAGGCAGGGGCGGTAAATTCACCCCTCCACTTT. Translating it yields CASSQEAGAVNSPLHF.

This clonotype was found many times. The chain links TRBV3-1 to TRBJ2-5, with TRBD1 identical over 7 bases. CDR3 length equals 14 residues. The V and J ends lost 4 bases and 1 base, in that order; junction bases with no gene match: 3. Germline V gene data show CDR1 as LGHDT and CDR2 as YNNKEL (reference sequence). CDR3 sequence (DNA): TGTGCCAGCAGCCTAGGGACAGTCCAAGAGACCCAGTACTTC. Translated, it gives CASSLGTVQETQYF.

The chain carries TRBV12-3 or TRBV12-4 and TRBJ2-6, with D tentatively TRBD1 (6 bases). The CDR3 is 19 residues long. V was trimmed by 4 bases and J by 0 bases, leaving 19 bases between them. The CDR3 here is CASSSSWGDRTSGANVLTF. The CDR3, as DNA: TGTGCCAGCAGTTCATCTTGGGGTGACAGGACCTCTGGGGCCAACGTCCTGACTTTC.

This clonotype was counted a few times. This chain uses TRBV21-1 with TRBJ2-7; no DNA check was done on the table's D call, TRBD1. TRBV21-1 is shown as a pseudogene. CDR3 length equals 14 residues. CDR3 nucleotides: TGTGCCAGCAGCGCTTCACAGGGATACTACGAGCAGTACTTC. Translating it yields CASSASQGYYEQYF.

The chain uses TRBV9 and TRBJ2-4; D is tentatively TRBD1 or TRBD2 (5 bases each). The DNA end is more similar to TRBJ2-7, so the J call may be wrong. CDR3 size: 12 residues. Germline V gene data show CDR1 as SGDLS and CDR2 as YYNGEE. For the CDR3, the DNA is TGTGCCAGCAGCGTAGGGGACCACGAGCAGTACTTC. Translation: CASSVGDHEQYF.

This clonotype appeared a few times. The chain couples TRBV18 to TRBJ2-1; 10 nucleotides align to TRBD1. J was trimmed by 4 bases and V by 2 bases; bases with no gene match: 8. Germline V lookup: CDR1 KGHSH, CDR2 LQKENI. CDR3 size: 17 residues. DNA of the CDR3: TGTGCCAGCTCACCATGGTCCGGGACAGGGGTGTACAATGAGCAGTTCTTC. Translated: CASSPWSGTGVYNEQFF.

The chain joins TRBV18 to TRBJ2-1; TRBD2 aligns across 10 bases. Germline CDR1 is KGHSH and CDR2 is LQKENI. CDR3 length: 15 residues. J lost 9 bases, V lost 0 bases, and 5 bases had no gene match. CDR3 sequence (DNA): TGTGCCAGCTCACCACCAACTAGCGGGGTCATTGAGCAGTTCTTC. Its protein product is CASSPPTSGVIEQFF.

V and J are TRBV18 and TRBJ2-7; TRBD1 matches 8 bases. V shed 4 bases, J shed 4 bases, and the junction held 9 bases outside the gene matches. Germline loops: CDR1 KGHSH, CDR2 LQKENI. This CDR3 is 15 amino acids long. The CDR3 nucleotides are TGTGCCAGCTCACTCCAAGGGGGACAGGCTTACGAGCAGTACTTC. It codes for CASSLQGGQAYEQYF.

The sample holds a few counts of this clonotype. The chain combines TRBV5-1 with TRBJ2-7; D not resolved. Germline lookup yields CDR1 SGHRS and CDR2 YFSETQ. This CDR3 spans 15 amino acids. The V gene lost 4 bases and the J gene lost 4 bases, with 18 bases spanning the gap. The CDR3 nucleotides read TGCGCCAGCAGCGACGTGGTGGCAGGCGAGTACGAGCAGTACTTC. Translating gives CASSDVVAGEYEQYF.

The gene calls are TRBV5-1 and TRBJ2-1; D gene unclear. Germline lookup yields CDR1 SGHRS and CDR2 YFSETQ. The CDR3 contains 16 residues. Trimming removed 2 bases at V and 1 base at J, with 13 bases between. CDR3 loop: CASSFGRTPSYNEQFF. The CDR3, as DNA: TGCGCCAGCAGCTTCGGACGGACCCCTTCCTACAATGAGCAGTTCTTC.

The chain links TRBV20-1 to TRBJ2-2; TRBD1 aligns across 10 bases. The CDR3 is made up of 15 amino acids. The germline CDR1 and CDR2 sequences are DFQATT and SNEGSKA (reference sequence). The junction had 6 bases not matched to a gene; V was cut back by 3 bases and J by 5 bases. Written as DNA, the CDR3 is TGCAGTGCTAGTCAGACAGGGGGCGGGACCGGGGAGCTGTTTTTT. This translates into CSASQTGGGTGELFF.

The J gene is TRBJ1-4, the V gene TRBV4-3, with TRBD1 matching 8 bases. V dropped 4 bases and J dropped 5; count of bases not matched to a gene: 6. From germline, CDR1 is LGHNA and CDR2 YSLEER. There are 15 residues in the CDR3. In nucleotides, the CDR3 is TGCGCCAGCAGCCGGGGAGGACAGGGAAATGAAAAACTGTTTTTT. As protein: CASSRGGQGNEKLFF.